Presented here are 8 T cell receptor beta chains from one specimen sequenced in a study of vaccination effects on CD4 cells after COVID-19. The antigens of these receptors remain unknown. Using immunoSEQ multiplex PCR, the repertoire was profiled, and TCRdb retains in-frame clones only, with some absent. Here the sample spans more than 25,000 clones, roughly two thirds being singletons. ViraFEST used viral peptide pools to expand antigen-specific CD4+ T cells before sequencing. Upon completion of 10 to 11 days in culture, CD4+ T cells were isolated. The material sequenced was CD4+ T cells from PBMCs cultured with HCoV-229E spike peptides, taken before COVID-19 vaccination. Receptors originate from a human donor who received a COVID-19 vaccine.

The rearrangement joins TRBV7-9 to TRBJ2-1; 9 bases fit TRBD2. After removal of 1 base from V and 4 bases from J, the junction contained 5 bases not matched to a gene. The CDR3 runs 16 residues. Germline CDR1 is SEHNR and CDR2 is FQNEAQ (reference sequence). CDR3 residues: CASSLGGRAIYNEQFF. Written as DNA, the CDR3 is TGTGCCAGCAGCTTAGGCGGGAGGGCCATTTACAATGAGCAGTTCTTC.

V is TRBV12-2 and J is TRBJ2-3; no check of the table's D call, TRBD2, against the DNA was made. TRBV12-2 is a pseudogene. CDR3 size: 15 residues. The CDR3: CASRLIAEGTDTQYF. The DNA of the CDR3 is TGTGCAAGTCGCTTAATAGCGGAGGGCACAGATACGCAGTATTTT.

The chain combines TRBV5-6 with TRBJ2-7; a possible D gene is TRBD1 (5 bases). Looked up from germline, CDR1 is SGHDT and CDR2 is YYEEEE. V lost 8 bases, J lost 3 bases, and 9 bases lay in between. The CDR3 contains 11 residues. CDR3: CASSRVYEQYF. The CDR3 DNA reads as TGTGCCAGTAGCAGGGTCTACGAGCAGTACTTC.

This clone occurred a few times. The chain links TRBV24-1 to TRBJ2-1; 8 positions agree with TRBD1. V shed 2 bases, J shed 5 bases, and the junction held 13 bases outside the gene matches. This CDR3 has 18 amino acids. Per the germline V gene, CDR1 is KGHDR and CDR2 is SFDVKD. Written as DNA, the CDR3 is TGTGCCACCAGTGATTATTCCTTAGGACAGGGTCGCGACAATGAGCAGTTCTTC. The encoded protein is CATSDYSLGQGRDNEQFF.

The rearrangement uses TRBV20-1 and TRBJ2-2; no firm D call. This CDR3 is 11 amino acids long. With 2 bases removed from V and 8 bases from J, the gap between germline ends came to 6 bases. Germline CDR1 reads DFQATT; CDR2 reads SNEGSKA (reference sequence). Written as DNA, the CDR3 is TGCAGTGCTAGACTGGTGGGGGAGCTGTTTTTT. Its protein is CSARLVGELFF.

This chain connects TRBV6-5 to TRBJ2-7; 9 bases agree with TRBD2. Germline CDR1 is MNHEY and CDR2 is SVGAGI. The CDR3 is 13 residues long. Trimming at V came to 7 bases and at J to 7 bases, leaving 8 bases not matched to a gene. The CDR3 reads CASNGNSGREQYF. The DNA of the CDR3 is TGTGCCAGCAATGGAAATAGCGGGAGAGAGCAGTACTTC.

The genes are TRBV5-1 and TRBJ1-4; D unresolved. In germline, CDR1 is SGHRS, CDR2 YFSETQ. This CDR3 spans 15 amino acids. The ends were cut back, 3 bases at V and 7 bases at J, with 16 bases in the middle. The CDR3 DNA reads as TGCGCCAGCAGCTCCCGGACCCCCGAGGGTGAAAAACTGTTTTTT. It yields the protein CASSSRTPEGEKLFF.

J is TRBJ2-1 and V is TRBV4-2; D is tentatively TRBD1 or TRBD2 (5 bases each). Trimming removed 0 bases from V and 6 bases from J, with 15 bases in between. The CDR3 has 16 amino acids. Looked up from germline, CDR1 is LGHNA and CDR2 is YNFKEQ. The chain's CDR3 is CASSQEVVAGGNEQFF. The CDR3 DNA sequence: TGTGCCAGCAGCCAAGAGGTTGTCGCTGGGGGCAATGAGCAGTTCTTC.